The rows below give T cell receptor beta chains drawn from one sample of a study of blood T cell repertoires in COVID-19. Sequencing was performed with immunoSEQ multiplex PCR; in TCRdb, only in-frame clones are kept and a portion is missing. The data show approximately 71,000 clones, with around 84% seen just once and approximately 4.1% held by the top ten. Sequencing used peripheral blood. Every receptor here comes from a man aged 50 to 60 with acute or convalescent COVID-19. CDR3s include the opening cysteine and the closing phenylalanine or tryptophan. The D gene is left open where the match is weak. Clone size is given for some rows only: seen once, a few or many times, or a class if the clone is expanded.

D: TRBD1; size: once; V: TRBV24-1; J: TRBJ2-2; CDR3: CATSNRGINTGELFF; DNA: TGTGCCACCAGCAACAGGGGTATTAACACCGGGGAGCTGTTTTTT
D: NA; size: NA; V: TRBV18; J: TRBJ2-7; CDR3: CASSPPGDYEQYF; DNA: TGCGCCAGCTCACCACCGGGAGACTACGAGCAGTACTTC
D: NA; size: NA; V: TRBV19; J: TRBJ1-1; CDR3: CASSTTPGRTEAFF; DNA: TGTGCCAGTAGTACTACCCCAGGGCGCACTGAAGCTTTCTTT
D: NA; size: NA; V: TRBV6-5; J: TRBJ2-5; CDR3: CASSPFTRRVETQYF; DNA: TGTGCCAGCAGCCCCTTCACGAGGAGAGTAGAGACCCAGTACTTC
D: TRBD2; size: medium-sized; V: TRBV6-5; J: TRBJ2-7; CDR3: CASRSFPSGIYEQYF; DNA: TGTGCCAGCAGGTCCTTCCCTAGCGGTATCTACGAGCAGTACTTC
D: NA; size: NA; V: TRBV7-9; J: TRBJ2-7; CDR3: CASSHMGLLYEQYF; DNA: TGTGCCAGCAGCCATATGGGCCTCCTCTACGAGCAGTACTTC
D: NA; size: NA; V: TRBV28; J: TRBJ1-1; CDR3: CASSFPTGYLAEAFF; DNA: TGTGCCAGCAGTTTCCCTACAGGGTATCTAGCTGAAGCTTTCTTT
D: NA; size: NA; V: TRBV19; J: TRBJ1-3; CDR3: CASSIIGALLSGNTIYF; DNA: TGTGCCAGTAGTATTATAGGGGCCCTCCTCTCTGGAAACACCATATATTTT
D: TRBD1; size: NA; V: TRBV9; J: TRBJ2-5; CDR3: CASSSRQGAETQYF; DNA: TGTGCCAGCAGCTCCCGACAGGGGGCTGAGACCCAGTACTTC
D: NA; size: NA; V: TRBV30; J: TRBJ2-6; CDR3: CAWSVHSGANVLTF; DNA: TGTGCCTGGAGTGTACACTCTGGGGCCAACGTCCTGACTTTC
D: NA; size: NA; V: TRBV6-5; J: TRBJ2-7; CDR3: CASSYYREGAYEQYF; DNA: TGTGCCAGCAGTTATTACAGGGAGGGCGCCTACGAGCAGTACTTC
D: NA; size: NA; V: TRBV15; J: TRBJ2-1; CDR3: CATSRGLGNEQFF; DNA: TGTGCCACCAGCAGAGGGCTAGGCAATGAGCAGTTCTTC
D: NA; size: NA; V: TRBV7-2; J: TRBJ1-2; CDR3: CASSFSGSPDSYGYTF; DNA: TGTGCCAGCAGCTTCTCCGGGAGCCCGGACTCCTACGGCTACACCTTC
D: NA; size: NA; V: TRBV5-6; J: TRBJ2-7; CDR3: CASSSGYEQYF; DNA: TGTGCCAGCAGCTCGGGGTACGAGCAGTACTTC
D: NA; size: NA; V: TRBV14; J: TRBJ2-3; CDR3: CASSPYRVATDTQYF; DNA: TGTGCCAGCAGCCCTTACAGGGTGGCAACAGATACGCAGTATTTT
D: NA; size: NA; V: TRBV6-1; J: TRBJ2-7; CDR3: CASSEARLQGYEQYF; DNA: TGTGCCAGCAGTGAAGCACGACTCCAGGGTTACGAGCAGTACTTC
D: TRBD1; size: NA; V: TRBV6-1; J: TRBJ1-3; CDR3: CASSVRGEESGNTIYF; DNA: TGTGCCAGCAGTGTCAGGGGGGAGGAATCTGGAAACACCATATATTTT
D: NA; size: NA; V: TRBV4-1; J: TRBJ2-2; CDR3: CASSLHLGDTGELFF; DNA: TGCGCCAGCAGCCTACACCTAGGGGACACCGGGGAGCTGTTTTTT
D: TRBD1; size: once; V: TRBV27; J: TRBJ2-6; CDR3: CASSPDRLSSGANVLTF; DNA: TGTGCCAGCAGTCCGGACAGGCTTAGCTCTGGGGCCAACGTCCTGACTTTC
D: TRBD1; size: NA; V: TRBV5-1; J: TRBJ1-1; CDR3: CASSLFSGGETEAFF; DNA: TGCGCCAGCAGCTTGTTCTCAGGGGGTGAAACTGAAGCTTTCTTT
D: NA; size: few; V: TRBV5-8; J: TRBJ1-2; CDR3: CASTSTGGYGYTF; DNA: TGTGCCAGCACCTCCACAGGTGGCTATGGCTACACCTTC
D: TRBD2; size: few; V: TRBV6-5; J: TRBJ2-2; CDR3: CASSYLGTSGLGELFF; DNA: TGTGCCAGCAGTTATCTGGGGACTAGCGGTCTCGGGGAGCTGTTTTTT
D: NA; size: NA; V: TRBV28; J: TRBJ1-1; CDR3: CASSFRAEAFF; DNA: TGTGCCAGCAGTTTCCGGGCTGAAGCTTTCTTT
D: TRBD1; size: NA; V: TRBV5-1; J: TRBJ2-7; CDR3: CASRTEGQGTNEQYF; DNA: TGCGCCAGCCGAACCGAGGGACAGGGGACCAACGAGCAGTACTTC
D: NA; size: NA; V: TRBV28; J: TRBJ1-3; CDR3: CASSLDSDSGNTIYF; DNA: TGTGCCAGCAGTCTTGACAGCGACTCTGGAAACACCATATATTTT
D: TRBD1; size: NA; V: TRBV6-1; J: TRBJ1-1; CDR3: CASGQGYSTEAFF; DNA: TGTGCCAGCGGACAGGGGTACAGCACTGAAGCTTTCTTT
D: NA; size: once; V: TRBV5-6; J: TRBJ2-1; CDR3: CASSFRGVYYNEQFF; DNA: TGTGCCAGCAGCTTCAGGGGGGTCTACTACAATGAGCAGTTCTTC
D: TRBD1; size: few; V: TRBV25-1; J: TRBJ1-4; CDR3: CASSDKTGRIEKLFF; DNA: TGTGCCAGCAGTGACAAGACAGGGAGAATCGAAAAACTGTTTTTT
D: NA; size: NA; V: TRBV5-6; J: TRBJ1-2; CDR3: CASSFFQAQYYGYTF; DNA: TGTGCCAGCAGCTTCTTCCAGGCGCAGTACTATGGCTACACCTTC
D: TRBD2; size: NA; V: TRBV5-1; J: TRBJ2-1; CDR3: CASSLYQAGGPLAGNEQFF; DNA: TGCGCCAGCAGCTTGTATCAAGCGGGAGGGCCTTTGGCCGGTAATGAGCAGTTCTTC
D: TRBD2; size: NA; V: TRBV7-9; J: TRBJ2-1; CDR3: CASRAGLATLNEQFF; DNA: TGTGCCAGCAGAGCGGGACTAGCGACACTCAATGAGCAGTTCTTC
D: NA; size: NA; V: TRBV6-5; J: TRBJ1-1; CDR3: CASTNSGSAEAFF; DNA: TGTGCCAGCACTAATTCAGGGTCCGCTGAAGCTTTCTTT
D: TRBD1; size: NA; V: TRBV7-8; J: TRBJ1-1; CDR3: CASSLGQHNTEAFF; DNA: TGTGCCAGCAGCTTGGGACAGCATAACACTGAAGCTTTCTTT
D: NA; size: NA; V: TRBV27; J: TRBJ2-3; CDR3: CASSSPSLSTDTQYF; DNA: TGTGCCAGCAGTTCACCTAGTCTTAGCACAGATACGCAGTATTTT
D: NA; size: NA; V: TRBV6-5; J: TRBJ1-4; CDR3: CASSRDSEKLFF; DNA: TGTGCCAGCAGTCGCGACTCTGAAAAACTGTTTTTT
D: TRBD1; size: NA; V: TRBV27; J: TRBJ1-1; CDR3: CASKTGENTEAFF; DNA: TGTGCCAGCAAGACAGGGGAGAACACTGAAGCTTTCTTT
D: TRBD2; size: NA; V: TRBV14; J: TRBJ2-2; CDR3: CASSQAGGGAAGELFF; DNA: TGTGCCAGCAGCCAAGCTGGCGGGGGGGCAGCCGGGGAGCTGTTTTTT
D: NA; size: NA; V: TRBV9; J: TRBJ2-2; CDR3: CASSVAANTGELFF; DNA: TGTGCCAGCAGCGTAGCGGCGAACACCGGGGAGCTGTTTTTT
D: NA; size: NA; V: TRBV5-1; J: TRBJ2-2; CDR3: CASSSPGSYTGELFF; DNA: TGCGCCAGCAGCTCGCCAGGGTCGTACACCGGGGAGCTGTTTTTT
D: NA; size: NA; V: TRBV27; J: TRBJ1-1; CDR3: CASSAQGTEAFF; DNA: TGTGCCAGCAGCGCGCAGGGGACTGAAGCTTTCTTT
D: TRBD2; size: NA; V: TRBV5-1; J: TRBJ2-5; CDR3: CASSLVAGLEQETQYF; DNA: TGCGCCAGCAGCTTGGTAGCGGGTCTGGAGCAAGAGACCCAGTACTTC
D: NA; size: NA; V: TRBV11-1; J: TRBJ2-7; CDR3: CASSSRGYEQYF; DNA: TGTGCCAGCAGCTCCAGGGGATACGAGCAGTACTTC
D: NA; size: NA; V: TRBV28; J: TRBJ2-7; CDR3: CASSGVDAQGIWYEQYF; DNA: TGTGCCAGCAGTGGAGTAGACGCACAGGGAATTTGGTACGAGCAGTACTTC
D: NA; size: NA; V: TRBV28; J: TRBJ2-1; CDR3: CASSFALTYNEQFF; DNA: TGTGCCAGCAGTTTTGCCCTAACCTACAATGAGCAGTTCTTC
D: NA; size: medium-sized; V: TRBV11-1; J: TRBJ1-2; CDR3: CASSQLQGSGYTF; DNA: TGTGCCAGCAGCCAGTTGCAGGGAAGCGGCTACACCTTC
D: TRBD1; size: NA; V: TRBV7-9; J: TRBJ1-5; CDR3: CASSLSTGDGNQPQHF; DNA: TGTGCCAGCAGCTTATCGACAGGGGATGGCAATCAGCCCCAGCATTTT
D: NA; size: NA; V: TRBV9; J: TRBJ1-3; CDR3: CASSVGARNTIYF; DNA: TGTGCCAGCAGCGTAGGGGCTCGAAACACCATATATTTT
D: TRBD1; size: NA; V: TRBV12-3/TRBV12-4; J: TRBJ1-2; CDR3: CASSWTGYGYTF; DNA: TGTGCCAGCAGCTGGACAGGTTATGGCTACACCTTC
D: NA; size: NA; V: TRBV5-6; J: TRBJ2-5; CDR3: CASSLRVQETQYF; DNA: TGTGCCAGCAGCTTGCGCGTACAAGAGACCCAGTACTTC
D: TRBD1; size: NA; V: TRBV19; J: TRBJ2-5; CDR3: CASSLDRAFQETQYF; DNA: TGTGCCAGTAGTCTGGACAGGGCTTTCCAAGAGACCCAGTACTTC
D: TRBD1; size: NA; V: TRBV4-2; J: TRBJ1-3; CDR3: CASSGGQGSGNTIYF; DNA: TGTGCCAGCAGTGGGGGACAGGGCTCTGGAAACACCATATATTTT
D: NA; size: NA; V: TRBV28; J: TRBJ1-1; CDR3: CASSLQMNTEAFF; DNA: TGTGCCAGCAGTTTGCAGATGAACACTGAAGCTTTCTTT
D: NA; size: NA; V: TRBV28; J: TRBJ1-2; CDR3: CASRSYDGGTNYGYTF; DNA: TGTGCCAGCAGATCCTACGACGGGGGTACTAACTATGGCTACACCTTC
D: TRBD1; size: NA; V: TRBV6-6; J: TRBJ1-2; CDR3: CASSSADRGTNYGYTF; DNA: TGTGCCAGCAGTTCCGCCGACAGGGGCACAAACTATGGCTACACCTTC
D: NA; size: NA; V: TRBV9; J: TRBJ1-5; CDR3: CASSGGLGGGNQPQHF; DNA: TGTGCCAGCAGCGGGGGCCTGGGAGGGGGCAATCAGCCCCAGCATTTT
D: NA; size: NA; V: TRBV10-2; J: TRBJ1-5; CDR3: CASSVLERNQPQHF; DNA: TGCGCCAGCAGCGTGCTGGAGCGCAATCAGCCCCAGCATTTT